The entry that follows covers one T cell receptor beta chain sequence. Its matching antigen is unknown. The table came from immunoSEQ multiplex PCR; TCRdb's copy has only in-frame clones and leaves some out. The sample holds 2 million to 2.5 million clones, 85% to 95% seen once. The data belong to a study of shared clonotypes between healthy human individuals. CDR1 and CDR2 from the germline V gene are SGHRS and YFSETQ. Trimming left V 4 bases short and J 2 bases short, with 16 bases between. The CDR3 loop spans 16 amino acids. Study-wide findings and caveats: Across a few donors, naive CD4 shared 5% to 6%, naive CD8 more than 3%, memory CD4 approximately 2.5%, memory CD8 0.35% to 0.5%. Naive subsets tended to show greater estimated richness than memory subsets.

A CD45RA-negative memory subset and a CD45RA+ naive subset were separated from the CD4+ cells. The J gene is TRBJ2-4, the V gene TRBV5-1; a possible D gene is TRBD1 (5 bases). The receptor's source is a man between 18 and 29 years old in good health. Some clones in this sample may be carry-over from other donors' samples. What was sequenced was naive CD4+ T cells from PBMCs. The sample's subset: CD45RA+ positively selected. The CDR3, as DNA: TGCGCCAGCAGCCCAGATTTCAGGGCCACCAAAAACATTCAGTACTTC. Encoded protein: CASSPDFRATKNIQYF.